The 32 T cell receptor beta chains below were found in one sample sequenced in a study of molecular identifiers for immune sequencing clone quantification. TCRdb analysed the PCR reads with MiXCR anew, one entry per CDR3 protein. Among about 320,000 distinct CDR3 sequences, about a quarter were seen once, and the ten largest hold 0.74%. Sequencing was performed on naive CD8+ T cells from blood, with Jurkat cell RNA spiked in. Subset meaning: FACS-sorted CD8+CD4-CCR7+CD45RA+ naive T cells. These receptors originate from a human donor in good health. Some libraries in this study had Jurkat cell RNA spiked in.

This clonotype was observed a few times. The gene calls are TRBV7-9 and TRBJ1-5; D call uncertain. Germline values: CDR1 SEHNR, CDR2 FQNEAQ (reference sequence). V lost 3 bases, J lost 9 bases, and 18 bases lay in between. CDR3 size: 15 residues. The CDR3 region has the DNA TGTGCCAGCAGCTTCCAAGGCGAGCCATATCGGCCCCAGCATTTT. This translates into CASSFQGEPYRPQHF. The variable domain in full, with the rest retrieved from reference TRBV7-9 and TRBJ1-5, is DTGVSQNPRHKITKRGQNVTFRCDPISEHNRLYWYRQTLGQGPEFLTYFQNEAQLEKSRLLSDRFSAERPKGSFSTLEIQRTEQGDSAMYLCASSFQGEPYRPQHFGDGTRLSIL.

Comment on this clonotype: A much larger clone sits a single nucleotide away, making a read error possible. In this CDR3 the conserved last residue, phenylalanine or tryptophan, is missing, so a read error is likely. The chain uses TRBV29-1 and TRBJ1-1; D is ambiguous. Trimming took off 5 bases at V and 1 base at J, with 5 bases between the two ends. The CDR3 runs to 11 residues. In germline, CDR1 is SQVTM, CDR2 ANQGSEA. The CDR3 bases are TGCAGCGTTATACCGAACACTGAAGCTTTCCTT. Translated, it gives CSVIPNTEAFL.

As regards this clonotype: A clone one base away is much larger, so this may be a read error. This rearrangement joins TRBV7-6 to TRBJ2-7, with D unresolved. Germline V gene lookup returns CDR1 SGHVS and CDR2 FNYEAQ. CDR3 length: 14 amino acids. The CDR3 loop reads CACSFRPVGYEQYF. The CDR3, as DNA: TGTGCCTGCAGCTTTAGGCCCGTGGGTTACGAGCAGTACTTC.

This clonotype was detected only a few times. The rearrangement joins TRBV7-9 to TRBJ2-7; D not resolved. The germline V and J ends were trimmed by 7 bases and 5 bases, with 12 bases remaining between them. The CDR3 totals 12 residues. Looked up from germline, CDR1 is SEHNR and CDR2 is FQNEAQ (reference sequence). The CDR3 coding sequence is TGTGCCAGCAAGAGTCCGGAGAACGAGCAGTACTTC. Translation gives CASKSPENEQYF.

As concerns this clonotype: This may arise from a read error, as a much more abundant clone is one base away. This rearrangement joins TRBV4-3 to TRBJ2-5; no reliable D call. Per the germline V gene, CDR1 is LGHNA and CDR2 is YSLEER. V gave up 0 bases and J gave up 5 bases, with 19 bases separating them. The CDR3 has 17 residues. CDR3 nucleotide sequence: TGCGCCAGCAGCCAAGATTCAGGCGTGAGCTGGCTGGAGACCCAGTACTTC. It yields the protein CASSQDSGVSWLETQYF.

This clonotype appeared many times. The chain combines TRBV7-9 with TRBJ2-7; TRBD1 matches at 7 bases. The CDR3 has 12 residues. J was trimmed by 5 bases and V by 4 bases; bases with no gene match: 2. The germline gives CDR1 SEHNR, CDR2 FQNEAQ (reference sequence). CDR3 residues: CASSWTGDEQYF. Here the CDR3 DNA reads TGTGCCAGCAGCTGGACAGGCGACGAGCAGTACTTC. Full variable domain (remainder filled in from reference TRBV7-9 and TRBJ2-7): DTGVSQNPRHKITKRGQNVTFRCDPISEHNRLYWYRQTLGQGPEFLTYFQNEAQLEKSRLLSDRFSAERPKGSFSTLEIQRTEQGDSAMYLCASSWTGDEQYFGPGTRLTVT.

This clonotype has at least ten counts. This rearrangement joins TRBV12-3 or TRBV12-4 to TRBJ1-5; no firm D call. The CDR3 sequence is 15 residues long. V was pared by 2 bases and J by 1 base, with 9 bases between. In DNA, the CDR3 is TGTGCCAGCAGTTTAATGAGAGAAAGCAATCAGCCCCAGCATTTT. This sequence encodes CASSLMRESNQPQHF.

This clonotype was seen ten or more times. The V call is TRBV25-1, the J call TRBJ2-7; D not resolved. The germline V gene encodes CDR1 MGHDK and CDR2 SYGVNS. Deletions cut 4 bases from V and 1 base from J, with 2 bases between. CDR3 length: 11 residues. The chain's CDR3 is CASSVSYEQYF. The CDR3, as DNA: TGTGCCAGCAGTGTTTCCTACGAGCAGTACTTC.

This clonotype was detected many times. This chain uses TRBV29-1 with TRBJ1-1, with TRBD1 identical over 8 bases. The CDR3 is 16 amino acids. CDR1 is SQVTM and CDR2 is ANQGSEA in the germline V gene. The V segment lost 3 bases and the J segment 0 bases; nucleotides outside the gene matches: 9. The CDR3, as DNA: TGCAGCGTTGATCAGGGGGCCCGAACTTTGAACACTGAAGCTTTCTTT. It codes for CSVDQGARTLNTEAFF.

This clonotype was seen more than once but under ten times. The chain joins TRBV27 to TRBJ1-1; a weak D match, TRBD1 (6 bases). The CDR3 spans 15 residues. Germline V gene data show CDR1 as MNHEY and CDR2 as SMNVEV (reference sequence). V shed 2 bases and J shed 5 bases, with 15 bases lying between them. Here the CDR3 DNA reads TGTGCCAGCAGTTTAGTGGCGGCGAGGGGGACTGAAGCTTTCTTT. Residues: CASSLVAARGTEAFF.

This clonotype was found a few times. This rearrangement joins TRBV27 to TRBJ2-7; 9 nucleotides align to TRBD1. Germline CDR1 reads MNHEY; CDR2 reads SMNVEV (reference sequence). The V segment lost 4 bases and the J segment 2 bases; nucleotides outside the gene matches: 3. The CDR3 extends over 14 amino acids. CDR3 in amino acids: CASSWRQGAYEQYF. The CDR3 bases are TGTGCCAGCAGTTGGCGACAGGGGGCCTACGAGCAGTACTTC.

This clonotype was seen repeatedly, ten times or more. The V gene is TRBV5-6, the J gene TRBJ2-5, with D possibly TRBD1 on 6 matching bases. V was pared by 3 bases and J by 9 bases, with 15 bases between. Germline V gene data show CDR1 as SGHDT and CDR2 as YYEEEE. The CDR3 has 13 residues. DNA for the CDR3: TGTGCCAGCAGCTCACAGGTACCAGGGGCCCAGTACTTC. Translating gives CASSSQVPGAQYF. The full variable domain, completed using reference TRBV5-6 and TRBJ2-5, is DAGVTQSPTHLIKTRGQQVTLRCSPKSGHDTVSWYQQALGQGPQFIFQYYEEEERQRGNFPDRFSGHQFPNYSSELNVNALLLGDSALYLCASSSQVPGAQYFGPGTRLLVL.

The gene calls are TRBV7-9 and TRBJ2-7; a weak D match, TRBD1 (6 bases). V lost 2 bases, J lost 2 bases, and 13 bases lay in between. This CDR3 is 15 amino acids long. Germline V gene lookup returns CDR1 SEHNR and CDR2 FQNEAQ (reference sequence). The chain's CDR3 is CASSLRDKAAYEQYF. In nucleotides, the CDR3 is TGTGCCAGCAGCTTAAGGGACAAAGCCGCCTACGAGCAGTACTTC.

The table lists this clonotype with a few counts. This chain joins TRBV12-3 or TRBV12-4 and TRBJ1-2; D unresolved. The CDR3 spans 12 residues. V gave up 2 bases and J gave up 4 bases, with 5 bases separating them. In nucleotides, the CDR3 is TGTGCCAGCAGTTTAACCGTCTATGGCTACACCTTC. Translating it yields CASSLTVYGYTF.

CDR3 nucleotide sequence: TGTGCCAGCAGCGGAATACTAGCGGAAAGCACAGATACGCAGTATTTT. Translating gives CASSGILAESTDTQYF. The V and J genes are TRBV2 and TRBJ2-3, with 8 bases that match TRBD2. Germline-derived CDR1 and CDR2 are SNHLY and FYNNEI. The CDR3 has 16 amino acids. The junction had 8 bases not matched to a gene; V was cut back by 6 bases and J by 0 bases.

J is TRBJ2-3 and V is TRBV6-2 or TRBV6-3; D call uncertain. The CDR3 is made up of 12 amino acids. Trimming cost V 1 base and J 5 bases, with 4 bases left between them. Germline CDR1 and CDR2: MNHEY and SVGEGT. In nucleotides, the CDR3 is TGTGCCAGCAGTTACTTTAGAGATACGCAGTATTTT. This codes for CASSYFRDTQYF.

The sample holds a few counts of this clonotype. The chain is built from TRBV28 and TRBJ2-2; D is uncertain. V was trimmed by 3 bases and J by 1 base, leaving 9 bases between them. This CDR3 is built from 15 residues. Germline V gene data show CDR1 as MDHEN and CDR2 as SYDVKM. In DNA, the CDR3 is TGTGCCAGCAGTTTGGAACACTTGAACACCGGGGAGCTGTTTTTT. The encoded protein is CASSLEHLNTGELFF.

As regards this clonotype: With a much larger clone just one base away, this may be a read error. The genes are TRBV12-3 or TRBV12-4 and TRBJ1-5; TRBD1 might be the D (5 bases). CDR3 length equals 15 residues. The DNA of the CDR3 is TGTGCCAGCAGTTTGATGTGGGGGAACGGTCAGTCCCAGCATTTT. Translated: CASSLMWGNGQSQHF.

This clonotype was seen only a few times. At one of its ends the junction is not consistent with the germline gene, which may arise from a read error. The genes are TRBV7-9 and TRBJ2-6; maybe TRBD1 (5 bases). Germline V gene lookup returns CDR1 SEHNR and CDR2 FQNEAQ (reference sequence). This CDR3 has 14 amino acids. The CDR3 DNA sequence: TGTGCCAGCAGCTTGAGCTCTGGGGCCTACGTCCTGACTTTC. It is translated as CASSLSSGAYVLTF.

This clonotype has at least ten counts. The chain is built from TRBV5-1 and TRBJ2-3; D is unclear. From germline, CDR1 is SGHRS and CDR2 YFSETQ. This CDR3 comprises 13 residues. The V and J ends lost 2 bases and 6 bases respectively, with 10 bases between them. The CDR3 DNA reads as TGCGCCAGCAGCTTTACCGTGGGGGATACGCAGTATTTT. Protein product: CASSFTVGDTQYF. Using reference TRBV5-1 and TRBJ2-3 for the parts outside the CDR3, the full variable domain is KAGVTQTPRYLIKTRGQQVTLSCSPISGHRSVSWYQQTPGQGLQFLFEYFSETQRNKGNFPGRFSGRQFSNSRSEMNVSTLELGDSALYLCASSFTVGDTQYFGPGTRLTVL.

This clonotype has a count of ten or more. The V gene is TRBV9, the J gene TRBJ1-1, with no clear D. This CDR3 has 14 amino acids. V lost 3 bases to trimming and J lost 6 bases, with 15 bases between them. The germline V gene has CDR1 SGDLS and CDR2 YYNGEE. This CDR3 reads CASSAAGSPAEAFF. CDR3 DNA: TGTGCCAGCAGCGCCGCCGGTTCGCCCGCTGAAGCTTTCTTT.

About this clonotype: This may be a read error, as it is one base from a much larger clone. The V and J genes are TRBV7-9 and TRBJ2-1; 8 bases align to TRBD2. The J segment lost 8 bases and the V segment lost 2 bases, leaving 8 bases of the junction unmatched. This CDR3 contains 15 residues. In germline, CDR1 is SEHNR, CDR2 FQNEAQ (reference sequence). CDR3 sequence reads: CASSLYSGANDEQFF. The CDR3, as DNA: TGTGCCAGCAGCTTATATAGCGGGGCGAACGATGAGCAGTTCTTC.

Details on this clonotype: At one end, the junction sequence differs from germline, possibly due to a read error. This chain joins TRBV20-1 and TRBJ1-1, with TRBD1 as a possible D gene (5 bases). The CDR3 extends over 14 amino acids. The germline V gene encodes CDR1 DFQATT and CDR2 SNEGSKA (reference sequence). The CDR3 DNA reads as TGCAGTGCTAGAGGAACCAGGGACCACACTGCAGCTTTCTTT. Protein: CSARGTRDHTAAFF.

This clonotype was seen many times. The chain links TRBV6-6 to TRBJ1-1; D uncertain. V was shortened by 8 bases and J by 3 bases, with 7 bases between the two germline ends. This CDR3 is 11 amino acids long. CDR1 is MNHNY and CDR2 is SVGAGI in the germline V gene (reference sequence). CDR3: CASEGHTEAFF. The CDR3 DNA reads as TGTGCCAGCGAAGGTCACACTGAAGCTTTCTTT.

This clonotype occurred a few times. Germline is not matched at one junction end, which may reflect a read error. The chain carries TRBV20-1 and TRBJ2-3; 11 bases align to TRBD2. CDR3 length: 16 residues. The germline V gene has CDR1 DFQATT and CDR2 SNEGSKA (reference sequence). The CDR3 DNA is TGCTGTGCCATCCCGGGACTAGCGGCGGGTCCGAGTGCGCAGTATTTT. Its translation is CCAIPGLAAGPSAQYF.

With respect to this clonotype: This clone may be a read error of a much larger clone one base away. The genes are TRBV13 and TRBJ1-5; D is unresolved. Germline CDR1 is PRHDT and CDR2 is FYEKMQ (reference sequence). The CDR3 runs to 12 residues. As DNA, the CDR3 is TGTGCCAGCAGCCGAGGCAATCAGCCCCAGCGTTTT. It codes for CASSRGNQPQRF. The variable domain in full, completed from reference TRBV13 and TRBJ1-5, reads AAGVIQSPRHLIKEKRETATLKCYPIPRHDTVYWYQQGPGQDPQFLISFYEKMQSDKGSIPDRFSAQQFSDYHSELNMSSLELGDSALYFCASSRGNQPQRFGDGTRLSIL.

This clonotype came up a few times. The chain carries TRBV7-9 and TRBJ2-2, with 7 bases lining up with TRBD1. CDR1 is SEHNR and CDR2 is FQNEAQ in the germline V gene (reference sequence). V was pared by 7 bases and J by 0 bases, with 11 bases of the junction left unmatched. This CDR3 region has 17 residues. This CDR3 reads CASNPLPGQTNTGELFF. CDR3 DNA sequence: TGTGCCAGCAACCCTCTCCCGGGACAGACGAACACCGGGGAGCTGTTTTTT.

In the case of this clonotype: Likely a read error: the CDR3 ends without its conserved phenylalanine or tryptophan. The rearrangement links TRBV18 to TRBJ2-5, with a possible D match to TRBD1 (6 bases). The CDR3 consists of 16 residues. CDR1 and CDR2 from the germline V gene are KGHSH and LQKENI. V was cut by 3 bases and J by 2 bases, with 16 bases left in between. For the CDR3, the DNA is TGTGCCAGCTCACCCCAGGGGTCTCCTTATCAAGAGACCCAGTACCTC. As protein: CASSPQGSPYQETQYL.

This clonotype was seen only a few times. The DNA of the CDR3 is TGTGCCAGCAGTTACCCCGACAGAATAAACAATCAGCCCCAGCATTTT. This translates into CASSYPDRINNQPQHF. The chain carries TRBV6-2 or TRBV6-3 and TRBJ1-5; the D gene is possibly TRBD1 (5 bases). The germline gives CDR1 MNHEY, CDR2 SVGEGT. With 2 bases removed from V and 3 bases from J, the gap between germline ends came to 14 bases. The CDR3 runs to 16 residues.

This clonotype was recorded at least ten times. J is TRBJ2-5 and V is TRBV7-9; 7 bases fit TRBD1. CDR3 size: 15 residues. J gave up 0 bases and V 5 bases, and 6 bases lay outside the gene matches. From germline, CDR1 is SEHNR and CDR2 FQNEAQ (reference sequence). The CDR3 sequence: CASSRTDRHQETQYF. CDR3 bases: TGTGCCAGCAGCCGGACGGACAGGCACCAAGAGACCCAGTACTTC.

This clonotype was seen only a few times. V usage is TRBV4-3 and J usage is TRBJ2-3; 8 positions agree with TRBD2. The CDR3 runs to 16 residues. Looked up from germline, CDR1 is LGHNA and CDR2 is YSLEER. V shed 1 base and J 6 bases; nucleotides not matched to a gene: 9. The CDR3 spells CASSQVRRGASDTQYF. CDR3 coding DNA: TGCGCCAGCAGCCAAGTAAGGCGGGGGGCCTCGGATACGCAGTATTTT.

Regarding this clonotype: Given a much more abundant clone one base away, this may be a read error. The chain links TRBV4-3 to TRBJ2-7; unclear D gene. Per germline, CDR1 LGHNA and CDR2 YSLEER. The CDR3 contains 14 residues. Trimming took off 8 bases at V and 1 base at J, with 15 bases between the two ends. DNA for the CDR3: TGCGCCAGCGCGGTGTACCGTGGATCCTACGAGCAGTACTTC. Protein: CASAVYRGSYEQYF.